The T cell receptor (beta chain) described here comes from a study of blood T cell repertoires in COVID-19. The protocol was immunoSEQ multiplex PCR, while the TCRdb copy is restricted to in-frame clones and leaves out a portion. This table holds just over 650,000 clones, 75% to 90% found once. The CDR3 contains 16 residues. Trimming shortened V by 2 bases and J by 5 bases, and 15 bases separated the two germline ends. CDR1 LNHDA and CDR2 SQIVND come from the germline V gene (reference sequence). Sample: peripheral blood. The source is a woman younger than 30 with acute or convalescent COVID-19. The genes are TRBV19 and TRBJ1-4; D not resolved. CDR3 DNA sequence: TGTGCCAGTAGTATATCATGGGCCCGCTTAAATGAAAAACTGTTTTTT. Amino acids: CASSISWARLNEKLFF. Filled out from reference TRBV19 and TRBJ1-4, the complete variable domain reads DGGITQSPKYLFRKEGQNVTLSCEQNLNHDAMYWYRQDPGQGLRLIYYSQIVNDFQKGDIAEGYSVSREKKESFPLTVTSAQKNPTAFYLCASSISWARLNEKLFFGSGTQLSVL.